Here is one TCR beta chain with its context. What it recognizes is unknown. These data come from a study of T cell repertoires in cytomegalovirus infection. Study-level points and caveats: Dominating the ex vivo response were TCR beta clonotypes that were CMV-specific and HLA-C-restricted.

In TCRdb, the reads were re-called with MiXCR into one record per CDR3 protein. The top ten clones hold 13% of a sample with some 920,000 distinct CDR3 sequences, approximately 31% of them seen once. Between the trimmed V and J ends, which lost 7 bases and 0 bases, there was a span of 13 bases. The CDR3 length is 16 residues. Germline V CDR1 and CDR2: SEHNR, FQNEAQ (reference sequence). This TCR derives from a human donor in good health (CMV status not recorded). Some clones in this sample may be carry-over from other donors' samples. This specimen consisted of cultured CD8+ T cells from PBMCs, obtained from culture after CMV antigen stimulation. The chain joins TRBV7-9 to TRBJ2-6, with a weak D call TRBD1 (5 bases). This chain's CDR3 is CASTIKGDSGANVLTF. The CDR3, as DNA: TGTGCCAGCACCATTAAAGGGGACTCTGGGGCCAACGTCCTGACTTTC. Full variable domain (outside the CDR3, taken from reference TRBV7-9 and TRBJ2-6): DTGVSQNPRHKITKRGQNVTFRCDPISEHNRLYWYRQTLGQGPEFLTYFQNEAQLEKSRLLSDRFSAERPKGSFSTLEIQRTEQGDSAMYLCASTIKGDSGANVLTFGAGSRLTVL.